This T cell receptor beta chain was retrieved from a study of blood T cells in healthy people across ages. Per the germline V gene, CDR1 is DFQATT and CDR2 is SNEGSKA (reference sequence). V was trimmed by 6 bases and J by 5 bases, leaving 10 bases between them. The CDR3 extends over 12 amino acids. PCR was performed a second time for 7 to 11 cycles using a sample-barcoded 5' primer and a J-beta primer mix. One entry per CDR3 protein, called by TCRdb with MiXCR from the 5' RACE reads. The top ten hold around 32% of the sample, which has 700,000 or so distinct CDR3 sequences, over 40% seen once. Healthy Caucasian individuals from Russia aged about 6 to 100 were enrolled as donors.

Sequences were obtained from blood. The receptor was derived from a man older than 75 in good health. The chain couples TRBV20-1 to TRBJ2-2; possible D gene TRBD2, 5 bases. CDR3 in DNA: TGCAGTGCCCCCCGGAGGACCGGGGAGCTGTTTTTT. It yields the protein CSAPRRTGELFF.